A single sample gave rise to the 15 T cell receptor beta chains below, sequenced in a study of OX40 agonist ivuxolimab in advanced cancers. Here immunoSEQ multiplex PCR was the method, and the copy in TCRdb shows in-frame clones only, minus some. The sample has tens of thousands of clones; 80% to 90% are singletons. The source was CD4+ or CD8+ T cells sorted from blood, collected in a trial of the OX40 agonist ivuxolimab. These receptors came from an adult with an advanced solid tumor such as melanoma, head and neck, liver or kidney cancer.

In its sample, this clone was seen once. The germline gene is not matched at one end of the junction; a read error may be the cause. This chain joins TRBV10-3 and TRBJ2-3; 10 bases map to TRBD2. The CDR3 has 13 residues. Germline CDR1 reads ENHRY; CDR2 reads SYGVKD. The CDR3 is CAISESEGTSVDF. The DNA of the CDR3 is TGTGCCATCAGTGAGTCGGAAGGGACTAGCGTGGATTTT.

The chain has TRBV6-5 and TRBJ1-2, with TRBD1 as a possible D gene (5 bases). The V and J ends lost 2 bases and 4 bases respectively, with 11 bases between them. CDR3 size: 14 residues. The V gene's germline CDR1 is MNHEY and CDR2 SVGAGI. As DNA, the CDR3 is TGTGCCAGCAGTTACGAGGGGAGGGGCTATGGCTACACCTTC. It encodes CASSYEGRGYGYTF.

This clone has only a few counts. The chain couples TRBV2 to TRBJ2-1; the D call may be TRBD1 or TRBD2 (5 bases each). This CDR3 contains 13 residues. V gave up 8 bases and J gave up 7 bases, with 15 bases separating them. The germline CDR1 and CDR2 sequences are SNHLY and FYNNEI. The CDR3 nucleotides read TGTGCCAGCGGGAGACAGCCGGGAAATGAGCAGTTCTTC. It translates to CASGRQPGNEQFF.

This rearrangement joins TRBV4-1 to TRBJ1-2; 8 bases fit TRBD1. The length of the CDR3 is 15 residues. CDR1 is MGHRA and CDR2 is YSYEKL in the germline V gene. Trimming at V came to 2 bases and at J to 6 bases, leaving 8 bases not matched to a gene. The CDR3 region has the DNA TGCGCCAGCAGCCAACCCAAGACAGGGGAGCATGGCTACACCTTC. It is translated as CASSQPKTGEHGYTF.

V gene TRBV6-4 combines with J gene TRBJ1-1, with D perhaps TRBD1 (5 bases). V was trimmed by 8 bases and J by 1 base, leaving 14 bases between them. Germline CDR1 and CDR2: MRHNA and SNTAGT. The CDR3 spans 14 residues. The CDR3 DNA reads as TGTGCCAGCCGGCGGGACGCCTGGAACACTGAAGCTTTCTTT. Its translation: CASRRDAWNTEAFF.

This chain links TRBV30 with TRBJ1-1; D is undetermined. This CDR3 spans 14 amino acids. The V and J ends lost 0 bases and 5 bases respectively, with 13 bases between them. CDR1 GTSNPN and CDR2 SVGIG come from the germline V gene (reference sequence). CDR3 sequence: CAWSVRGGLTEAFF. The CDR3 DNA is TGTGCCTGGAGTGTACGGGGTGGTTTGACTGAAGCTTTCTTT. The whole variable domain, remainder taken from reference TRBV30 and TRBJ1-1, is SQTIHQWPATLVQPVGSPLSLECTVEGTSNPNLYWYRQAAGRGLQLLFYSVGIGQISSEVPQNLSASRPQDRQFILSSKKLLLSDSGFYLCAWSVRGGLTEAFFGQGTRLTVV.

The genes are TRBV6-1 and TRBJ2-1, with D possibly being TRBD1 or TRBD2 (5 bases each). V was clipped by 7 bases and J by 5 bases, with 12 bases between them. The germline gives CDR1 MNHNS, CDR2 SASEGT. The CDR3 runs 13 residues. CDR3 DNA: TGTGCCAGCACCCTAGGGACCCACAATGAGCAGTTCTTC. Translation: CASTLGTHNEQFF.

J is TRBJ1-4 and V is TRBV9; D not resolved. Germline V gene sequence: CDR1 SGDLS, CDR2 YYNGEE. The CDR3 contains 13 residues. V was trimmed by 10 bases and J by 4 bases, leaving 14 bases between them. CDR3 amino acids: CASSSGDNEKLFF. CDR3 in DNA: TGTGCCTCTTCTTCCGGGGATAATGAAAAACTGTTTTTT. The entire variable domain, with the rest obtained from reference TRBV9 and TRBJ1-4, is as follows: DSGVTQTPKHLITATGQRVTLRCSPRSGDLSVYWYQQSLDQGLQFLIQYYNGEERAKGNILERFSAQQFPDLHSELNLSSLELGDSALYFCASSSGDNEKLFFGSGTQLSVL.

The chain employs TRBV13 and TRBJ2-5; D gene unclear. Germline CDR1 reads PRHDT; CDR2 reads FYEKMQ (reference sequence). V dropped 5 bases and J dropped 5 bases, with 6 bases sitting between them. There are 11 residues in the CDR3. The CDR3: CASSNWETQYF. For the CDR3, the DNA is TGTGCCAGCAGCAATTGGGAGACCCAGTACTTC.

V usage is TRBV2 and J usage is TRBJ1-5, with D perhaps matching TRBD1 (5 bases). Trimming pared 3 bases from V and 4 bases from J, leaving 19 bases between. The CDR3 extends over 17 amino acids. Germline V lookup: CDR1 SNHLY, CDR2 FYNNEI. The CDR3 sequence: CASSDLGRGGRNQPQHF. The DNA of the CDR3 is TGTGCCAGCAGTGATTTGGGACGAGGAGGTCGGAATCAGCCCCAGCATTTT.

The chain has TRBV27 and TRBJ2-7; weak D call: TRBD1 (5 bases). Trimming removed 0 bases from V and 4 bases from J, with 16 bases in between. From germline, CDR1 is MNHEY and CDR2 SMNVEV (reference sequence). The length of the CDR3 is 16 residues. CDR3 sequence (DNA): TGTGCCAGCAGTTTATCGATCAGGACAATCCCTTACGAGCAGTACTTC. Protein: CASSLSIRTIPYEQYF.

V gene TRBV4-3 combines with J gene TRBJ2-1; D gene unclear. This CDR3 is 16 amino acids long. Germline V gene lookup returns CDR1 LGHNA and CDR2 YSLEER. Between the trimmed V and J ends, which lost 0 bases and 0 bases, there was a span of 9 bases. This CDR3 is CASSQDVTSSYNEQFF. In DNA form, the CDR3 reads TGCGCCAGCAGCCAAGATGTCACAAGCTCCTACAATGAGCAGTTCTTC.

The chain couples TRBV7-3 to TRBJ1-1; 7 nucleotides align to TRBD1. This CDR3 is built from 13 residues. J was trimmed by 12 bases and V by 4 bases; bases with no gene match: 11. Per the germline V gene, CDR1 is SGHTA and CDR2 is FQGTGA. The chain's CDR3 is CASSSSTTGETFF. Written as DNA, the CDR3 is TGTGCCAGCAGCTCATCAACCACAGGGGAAACTTTCTTT.

The chain has TRBV7-3 and TRBJ2-2; TRBD1 is a possible D gene (5 bases). The CDR3 extends over 13 amino acids. The germline V gene has CDR1 SGHTA and CDR2 FQGTGA. The germline V and J ends were trimmed by 5 bases and 1 base, with 5 bases remaining between them. CDR3 region: CASSGQNTGELFF. CDR3 nucleotides: TGTGCCAGCAGCGGACAGAACACCGGGGAGCTGTTTTTT.

The chain employs TRBV7-3 and TRBJ2-3; no definite D call. Trimming left V 2 bases short and J 6 bases short, with 9 bases between. Germline lookup yields CDR1 SGHTA and CDR2 FQGTGA. This CDR3 has 13 residues. The CDR3 sequence: CASSLSPRDTQYF. In nucleotides, the CDR3 is TGTGCCAGCAGCTTATCGCCGAGGGATACGCAGTATTTT.